A single sample gave rise to the 28 T cell receptor beta chains below, sequenced in a study of T cells in localized non-small cell lung cancer. Some clones are missing from TCRdb's copy, which holds only in-frame ones; the method was immunoSEQ multiplex PCR. The repertoire holds some 64,000 clones, with 81% as singletons. The input for sequencing was PBMCs, taken before any cancer treatment. The receptors here all came from a man aged 35 to 69 with stage II lung adenocarcinoma.

The CDR3 DNA follows: TGTGCCAGTAGTATAGTCGGCACTCAAGGCTACACCTTC. Amino acid sequence: CASSIVGTQGYTF. The chain combines TRBV19 with TRBJ1-2; D gene uncertain. This CDR3 has 13 residues. V dropped 1 base and J dropped 8 bases, with 11 bases sitting between them. In germline, CDR1 is LNHDA, CDR2 SQIVND (reference sequence).

As DNA, the CDR3 is TGTGCCAGCAGCTTCGGGACAGGGGGGACCTATGGCTACACCTTC. Its protein product is CASSFGTGGTYGYTF. The rearrangement links TRBV7-9 to TRBJ1-2; the match to TRBD1 covers 11 bases. Trimming at V came to 3 bases and at J to 4 bases, leaving 4 bases not matched to a gene. The CDR3 is made up of 15 amino acids. The germline V gene has CDR1 SEHNR and CDR2 FQNEAQ (reference sequence).

This chain connects TRBV27 to TRBJ2-7; possible D gene TRBD2, 6 bases. The CDR3 spans 15 residues. Trimming shortened V by 4 bases and J by 3 bases, and 16 bases separated the two germline ends. Germline V lookup: CDR1 MNHEY, CDR2 SMNVEV (reference sequence). The CDR3 nucleotides read TGTGCCAGCAGTTCCGGGACTCACCTTCTCTACGAGCAGTACTTC. This codes for CASSSGTHLLYEQYF.

Written as DNA, the CDR3 is TGTGCCAGCAGCTTAATCAGGGGAACCAATGAGCAGTTCTTC. Encoded protein: CASSLIRGTNEQFF. The chain links TRBV5-4 to TRBJ2-1, with a possible D match to TRBD1 (6 bases). In germline, CDR1 is SGHNT, CDR2 YYREEE (reference sequence). The CDR3 runs 14 residues. Trimming cost V 2 bases and J 6 bases, with 12 bases left between them. Full variable domain (missing parts from reference TRBV5-4 and TRBJ2-1): ETGVTQSPTHLIKTRGQQVTLRCSSQSGHNTVSWYQQALGQGPQFIFQYYREEENGRGNFPPRFSGLQFPNYSSELNVNALELDDSALYLCASSLIRGTNEQFFGPGTRLTVL.

The chain carries TRBV5-4 and TRBJ1-1, with 8 bases that match TRBD1. The germline CDR1 and CDR2 sequences are SGHNT and YYREEE (reference sequence). Trimming at V came to 7 bases and at J to 2 bases, leaving 10 bases not matched to a gene. This CDR3 contains 15 residues. CDR3 residues: CASSSSGTGNTEAFF. CDR3 coding DNA: TGTGCCAGCTCATCGTCCGGGACAGGAAACACTGAAGCTTTCTTT.

The V gene is TRBV5-6, the J gene TRBJ2-1, with 7 bases fitting TRBD1. This CDR3 has 16 residues. J was trimmed by 7 bases and V by 3 bases; bases with no gene match: 13. CDR1 and CDR2 from the germline V gene are SGHDT and YYEEEE. CDR3 region: CASSWGGRGRGNEQFF. CDR3 DNA: TGTGCCAGCAGCTGGGGTGGAAGGGGGCGCGGGAATGAGCAGTTCTTC.

This clone was detected a few times. The gene calls are TRBV11-2 and TRBJ2-7; no clear D gene. Between the trimmed V and J ends, which lost 5 bases and 7 bases, there was a span of 15 bases. Per the germline V gene, CDR1 is SGHAT and CDR2 is FQNNGV. The CDR3 sequence is 13 residues long. CDR3 sequence: CASSPGYSGEQYF. The DNA for the CDR3 is TGTGCCAGCAGCCCCGGTTATTCTGGGGAGCAGTACTTC.

The rearrangement links TRBV29-1 to TRBJ1-2; D might be TRBD1 (5 bases). CDR1 is SQVTM and CDR2 is ANQGSEA in the germline V gene. Trimming left V 4 bases short and J 4 bases short, with 13 bases between. CDR3 length equals 13 residues. In DNA, the CDR3 is TGCAGCGTTGGGGGGGTCGGATCCTATGGCTACACCTTC. Its protein product is CSVGGVGSYGYTF. The whole variable domain, remainder taken from reference TRBV29-1 and TRBJ1-2, is SAVISQKPSRDICQRGTSLTIQCQVDSQVTMMFWYRQQPGQSLTLIATANQGSEATYESGFVIDKFPISRPNLTFSTLTVSNMSPEDSSIYLCSVGGVGSYGYTFGSGTRLTVV.

This clone was seen a single time. The V and J genes are TRBV6-5 and TRBJ2-1, with 15 bases matching TRBD2. Trimming took 3 bases from V and 9 from J; bases not matched to a gene: 6. The CDR3 extends over 16 amino acids. CDR1 MNHEY and CDR2 SVGAGI come from the germline V gene. The CDR3 coding sequence is TGTGCCAGCAGTTATGGACTAGCGGGAGGGCCGGGTGAGCAGTTCTTC. It encodes CASSYGLAGGPGEQFF.

This chain connects TRBV30 to TRBJ1-5; D uncertain. Germline-derived CDR1 and CDR2 are GTSNPN and SVGIG (reference sequence). The CDR3 loop spans 13 amino acids. Trimming left V 2 bases short and J 4 bases short, with 9 bases between. CDR3 protein: CAWSTTENQPQHF. The CDR3 bases are TGTGCCTGGAGTACAACAGAGAATCAGCCCCAGCATTTT. The entire variable domain, with the rest obtained from reference TRBV30 and TRBJ1-5, is as follows: SQTIHQWPATLVQPVGSPLSLECTVEGTSNPNLYWYRQAAGRGLQLLFYSVGIGQISSEVPQNLSASRPQDRQFILSSKKLLLSDSGFYLCAWSTTENQPQHFGDGTRLSIL.

This sequence joins TRBV2 and TRBJ2-1, with TRBD2 identical over 8 bases. CDR1 and CDR2 from the germline V gene are SNHLY and FYNNEI. The CDR3 runs 12 residues. Trimming took 5 bases from V and 15 from J; bases not matched to a gene: 9. The DNA for the CDR3 is TGTGCCAGCAGTCAACAGCGGGAGCCCCCGTTCTTC. Residues: CASSQQREPPFF.

This clone appeared a few times. The CDR3 DNA sequence: TGTGCCAGCACGGCCCTAGCTTCGACCTACAATGAGCAGTTCTTC. This translates into CASTALASTYNEQFF. This chain links TRBV9 with TRBJ2-1, with D possibly matching TRBD2 (5 bases). With 6 bases removed from V and 2 bases from J, the gap between germline ends came to 15 bases. Germline CDR1 is SGDLS and CDR2 is YYNGEE. The CDR3 is 15 residues long.

The chain is built from TRBV29-1 and TRBJ1-2, with 9 nucleotides matching TRBD1. Germline V gives CDR1 SQVTM, CDR2 ANQGSEA. The CDR3 is 13 residues long. The trim removed 4 bases at V and 7 bases at J, leaving 7 bases unmatched. CDR3 sequence reads: CSVAIQGAGGYTF. The CDR3 DNA sequence: TGCAGCGTTGCCATACAGGGGGCTGGTGGCTACACCTTC.

There are a few counts of this clone. The rearrangement links TRBV5-6 to TRBJ2-5; 8 bases are a match to TRBD1. The CDR3 is 14 amino acids. Trimming took 4 bases from V and 5 from J; bases not matched to a gene: 7. CDR1 and CDR2 (germline): SGHDT, YYEEEE. The CDR3 is CASSRGTGGETQYF. CDR3 nucleotides: TGTGCCAGCAGCCGGGGGACAGGCGGGGAGACCCAGTACTTC.

J is TRBJ2-5 and V is TRBV4-1, with 12 bases identical to TRBD2. Looked up from germline, CDR1 is MGHRA and CDR2 is YSYEKL. V dropped 1 base and J dropped 4; count of bases not matched to a gene: 1. CDR3 length: 15 residues. CDR3 nucleotide sequence: TGCGCCAGCAGCCAAGGACTAGCGGGAGTAGAGACCCAGTACTTC. Translating gives CASSQGLAGVETQYF.

This chain connects TRBV29-1 to TRBJ1-3, with D possibly matching TRBD1 (5 bases). Per the germline V gene, CDR1 is SQVTM and CDR2 is ANQGSEA. Trimming cost V 7 bases and J 1 base, with 8 bases left between them. This CDR3 has 12 amino acids. The CDR3: CSAGASGNTIYF. The CDR3 region has the DNA TGCAGCGCTGGGGCATCTGGAAACACCATATATTTT.

The J gene is TRBJ2-7, the V gene TRBV30; no firm D call. Germline V CDR1 and CDR2: GTSNPN, SVGIG (reference sequence). V was clipped by 0 bases and J by 3 bases, with 6 bases between them. This CDR3 region has 12 residues. The chain's CDR3 is CAWSVDSYEQYF. The CDR3 bases are TGTGCCTGGAGTGTTGATAGCTACGAGCAGTACTTC. The full variable domain, completed using reference TRBV30 and TRBJ2-7, is SQTIHQWPATLVQPVGSPLSLECTVEGTSNPNLYWYRQAAGRGLQLLFYSVGIGQISSEVPQNLSASRPQDRQFILSSKKLLLSDSGFYLCAWSVDSYEQYFGPGTRLTVT.

This rearrangement joins TRBV5-5 to TRBJ2-1; the match to TRBD1 covers 10 bases. V dropped 6 bases and J dropped 8; count of bases not matched to a gene: 11. The CDR3 is made up of 15 amino acids. Germline V gene sequence: CDR1 SGHKS, CDR2 YYEKEE (reference sequence). CDR3 residues: CASTFPGQGRDEQFF. CDR3 coding DNA: TGTGCCAGCACCTTTCCGGGACAGGGGAGGGATGAGCAGTTCTTC.

This chain uses TRBV6-1 with TRBJ2-3; 10 positions agree with TRBD2. Losses at the gene ends were 0 bases for V and 2 bases for J; bases not matched to a gene: 11. Germline V CDR1 and CDR2: MNHNS, SASEGT. The CDR3 covers 19 residues. The CDR3 reads CASSEATPGLAGATDTQYF. The CDR3 DNA sequence: TGTGCCAGCAGTGAAGCTACCCCCGGCCTAGCGGGAGCCACAGATACGCAGTATTTT.

The CDR3 spells CAISAERSSYNEQFF. In DNA, the CDR3 is TGTGCCATCAGTGCCGAGCGGTCCTCCTACAATGAGCAGTTCTTC. The V call is TRBV10-3, the J call TRBJ2-1; D is perhaps TRBD2 (5 bases). CDR1 is ENHRY and CDR2 is SYGVKD in the germline V gene. V lost 4 bases and J lost 0, with 10 bases in between. This CDR3 comprises 15 residues.

The chain employs TRBV2 and TRBJ2-3; the match to TRBD1 covers 8 bases. V dropped 4 bases and J dropped 1; count of bases not matched to a gene: 1. Germline V gene lookup returns CDR1 SNHLY and CDR2 FYNNEI. The CDR3 has 14 amino acids. The CDR3 is CASSAGGGTDTQYF. Here the CDR3 DNA reads TGTGCCAGCAGTGCAGGGGGCGGCACAGATACGCAGTATTTT.

In regard to this clone: Other DNA sequences in the sample encode the same CDR3. The J gene is TRBJ1-4, the V gene TRBV6-6; TRBD1 aligns across 7 bases. Germline V CDR1 and CDR2: MNHNY, SVGAGI (reference sequence). V lost 7 bases to trimming and J lost 8 bases; unmatched junction nucleotides: 10. The CDR3 has 14 amino acids. DNA for the CDR3: TGTGCCAGCATTAGGGACAGTTTAAACGAAAAACTGTTTTTT. Protein: CASIRDSLNEKLFF.

By sample fraction, this clone is medium-sized. The chain links TRBV19 to TRBJ1-5; D is unresolved. The germline V and J ends were trimmed by 4 bases and 6 bases, with 10 bases remaining between them. There are 13 residues in the CDR3. Germline V gene sequence: CDR1 LNHDA, CDR2 SQIVND (reference sequence). CDR3 region: CASSRTVGQPQHF. DNA of the CDR3: TGTGCCAGTAGTAGGACCGTCGGTCAGCCCCAGCATTTT.

This clone appeared a single time. This chain connects TRBV19 to TRBJ2-1; TRBD2 matches 8 bases. Germline-derived CDR1 and CDR2 are LNHDA and SQIVND (reference sequence). The CDR3 sequence is 15 residues long. With V trimmed by 1 base and J by 4 bases, 3 bases remained unmatched. The CDR3 region is CASSIAGGGYNEQFF. CDR3 nucleotides: TGTGCCAGTAGTATAGCGGGAGGGGGGTACAATGAGCAGTTCTTC.

The chain uses TRBV6-5 and TRBJ1-2, with D perhaps TRBD1 (6 bases). CDR1 and CDR2 (germline): MNHEY, SVGAGI. V lost 2 bases and J lost 8, with 15 bases in between. The CDR3 has 14 amino acids. CDR3 protein: CASSYHAAQGGYTF. CDR3 sequence (DNA): TGTGCCAGCAGTTACCACGCGGCCCAGGGGGGCTACACCTTC.

V usage is TRBV6-5 and J usage is TRBJ2-3, with TRBD2 matching over 10 bases. From germline, CDR1 is MNHEY and CDR2 SVGAGI. The CDR3 has 15 residues. The trim removed 5 bases at V and 2 bases at J, leaving 4 bases unmatched. CDR3: CASSPGLAVTDTQYF. CDR3 nucleotide sequence: TGTGCCAGCAGTCCCGGACTAGCGGTCACAGATACGCAGTATTTT.

The rearrangement uses TRBV5-1 and TRBJ1-1; the D gene is possibly TRBD1 (6 bases). V lost 3 bases and J 6 bases, leaving 15 bases between the germline ends. Germline V lookup: CDR1 SGHRS, CDR2 YFSETQ. There are 14 residues in the CDR3. The CDR3 sequence is CASSSRTAESEAFF. CDR3 nucleotides: TGCGCCAGCAGCTCAAGGACAGCCGAGTCTGAAGCTTTCTTT.

V and J are TRBV6-1 and TRBJ2-5, with 12 bases aligning to TRBD2. The CDR3 is 15 amino acids. Trimming cost V 7 bases and J 4 bases; bases outside gene matches: 7. Germline assignment: CDR1 MNHNS and CDR2 SASEGT. As DNA, the CDR3 is TGTGCCAGCATTATGACTAGCGGGAGAATAGAGACCCAGTACTTC. This codes for CASIMTSGRIETQYF.